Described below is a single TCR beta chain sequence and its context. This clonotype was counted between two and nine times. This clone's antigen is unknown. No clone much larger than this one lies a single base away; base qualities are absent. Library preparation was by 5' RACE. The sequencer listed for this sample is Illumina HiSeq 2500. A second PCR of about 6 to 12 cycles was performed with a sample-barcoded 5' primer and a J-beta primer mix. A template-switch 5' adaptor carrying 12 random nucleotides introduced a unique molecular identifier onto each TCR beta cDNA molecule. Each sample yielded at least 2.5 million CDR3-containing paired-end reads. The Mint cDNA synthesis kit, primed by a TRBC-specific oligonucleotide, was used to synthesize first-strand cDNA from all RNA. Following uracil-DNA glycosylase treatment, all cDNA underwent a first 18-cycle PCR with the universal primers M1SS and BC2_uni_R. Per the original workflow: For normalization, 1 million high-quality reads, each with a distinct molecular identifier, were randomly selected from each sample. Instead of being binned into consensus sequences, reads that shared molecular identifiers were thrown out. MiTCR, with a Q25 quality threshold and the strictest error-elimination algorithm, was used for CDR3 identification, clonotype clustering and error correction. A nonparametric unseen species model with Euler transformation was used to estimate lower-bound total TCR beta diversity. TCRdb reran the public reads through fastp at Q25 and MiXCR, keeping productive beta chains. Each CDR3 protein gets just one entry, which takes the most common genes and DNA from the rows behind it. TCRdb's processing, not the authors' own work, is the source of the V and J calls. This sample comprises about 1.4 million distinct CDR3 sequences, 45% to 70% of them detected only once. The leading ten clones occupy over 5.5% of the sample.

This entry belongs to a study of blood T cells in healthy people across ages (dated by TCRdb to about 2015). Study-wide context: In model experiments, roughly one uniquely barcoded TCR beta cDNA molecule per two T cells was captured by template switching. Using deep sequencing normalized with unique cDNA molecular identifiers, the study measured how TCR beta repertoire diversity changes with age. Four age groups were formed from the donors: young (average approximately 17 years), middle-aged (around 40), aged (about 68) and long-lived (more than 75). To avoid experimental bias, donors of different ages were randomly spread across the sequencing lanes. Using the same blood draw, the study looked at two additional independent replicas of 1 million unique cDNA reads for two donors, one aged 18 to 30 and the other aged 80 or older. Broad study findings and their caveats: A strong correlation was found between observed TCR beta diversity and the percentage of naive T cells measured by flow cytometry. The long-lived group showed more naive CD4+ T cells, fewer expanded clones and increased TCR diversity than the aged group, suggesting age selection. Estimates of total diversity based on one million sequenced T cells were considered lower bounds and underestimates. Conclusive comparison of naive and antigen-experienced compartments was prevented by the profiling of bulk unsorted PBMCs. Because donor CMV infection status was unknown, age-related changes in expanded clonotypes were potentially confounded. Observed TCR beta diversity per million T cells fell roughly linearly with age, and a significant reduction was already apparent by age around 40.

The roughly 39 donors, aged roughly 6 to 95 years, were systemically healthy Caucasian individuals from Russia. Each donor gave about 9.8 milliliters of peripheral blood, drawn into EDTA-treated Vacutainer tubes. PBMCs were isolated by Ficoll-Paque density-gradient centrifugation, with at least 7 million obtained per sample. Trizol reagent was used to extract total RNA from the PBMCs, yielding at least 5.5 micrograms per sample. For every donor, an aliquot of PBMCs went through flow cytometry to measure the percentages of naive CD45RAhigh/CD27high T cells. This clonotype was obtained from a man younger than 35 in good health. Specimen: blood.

The CDR3 is CASGLNQGRGTEAFF. The base sequence is TGTGCCAGCGGATTAAATCAGGGGAGGGGCACTGAAGCTTTCTTT. The sequence is built from TRBV27 and TRBJ1-1, and possibly TRBD1, on 6 matching bases. V is shortened by 8 bases, J by 4 bases, and the region joining them spans 20 bases. According to the germline V gene (reference sequence), CDR1 reads MNHEY and CDR2 reads SMNVEV. The CDR3 spans 15 residues, from the cysteine through the phenylalanine. Solely the CDR3 DNA is kept, with 45 bases framed from the first base.